The present entry profiles one T cell receptor beta chain with its context. This sample was taken from a study of T cells in localized non-small cell lung cancer. Libraries were prepared by immunoSEQ multiplex PCR; TCRdb keeps only in-frame clonotypes and omits some of them. This sample yields tens of thousands of clones, of which about nine tenths are seen a single time; around 15% belongs to the top ten. With 4 bases clipped from V and 4 bases from J, the junction kept 6 bases outside the gene matches. CDR1 is MDHEN, CDR2 SYDVKM, per germline. This CDR3 has 14 residues. The V gene is TRBV28, the J gene TRBJ1-1; TRBD1 aligns across 7 bases. Sequencing used peripheral blood, obtained before any cancer treatment. The sequence was obtained from a man aged 40 to 70 with stage I squamous cell lung carcinoma. The CDR3 protein is CASSSTGQGTEAFF. The DNA for the CDR3 is TGTGCCAGCAGTTCGACAGGGCAGGGCACTGAAGCTTTCTTT.